The next 19 T cell receptor beta chains were all read from a single sample in a study of CD8 T cells in ankylosing spondylitis. Each CDR3 protein is one row after TCRdb ran MiXCR on the 5' RACE reads. Found here are a few hundred thousand distinct CDR3 sequences, more than 9% of them singletons; the top ten hold roughly 23%. Specimen: blood, either unsorted or a sorted T cell fraction (not recorded which). The receptors originated from a male donor with ankylosing spondylitis or in good health (not recorded which).

Ten or more counts support this clonotype. The chain has TRBV5-6 and TRBJ1-6; 10 bases fit TRBD1. The CDR3 is 17 amino acids. The germline V gene encodes CDR1 SGHDT and CDR2 YYEEEE. V dropped 0 bases and J dropped 10; count of bases not matched to a gene: 10. CDR3 sequence (DNA): TGTGCCAGCAGCTTGGCCCTGGGACAGGGGACTTACTCACCCCTCCACTTT. It codes for CASSLALGQGTYSPLHF.

The rearrangement links TRBV7-8 to TRBJ2-3, with D tentatively TRBD1 or TRBD2 (6 bases each). Trimming took 5 bases from V and 5 from J, leaving 17 bases between them. CDR1 is SGHVS and CDR2 is FQNEAQ in the germline V gene. The CDR3 loop spans 15 amino acids. CDR3 sequence: CASSPLGGDQDTQYF. In nucleotides, the CDR3 is TGTGCCAGCAGCCCTCTGGGGGGCGATCAAGATACGCAGTATTTT.

This clonotype was seen many times. The chain combines TRBV20-1 with TRBJ2-2; D perhaps matches TRBD2 (5 bases). Germline CDR1 is DFQATT and CDR2 is SNEGSKA (reference sequence). The germline V and J ends were trimmed by 2 bases and 0 bases, with 16 bases remaining between them. This CDR3 comprises 17 residues. The DNA of the CDR3 is TGCAGTGCTAGATCCCCTCTGCGGGCGACGAACACCGGGGAGCTGTTTTTT. Translated: CSARSPLRATNTGELFF.

The chain combines TRBV29-1 with TRBJ2-2; D perhaps matches TRBD2 (6 bases). Germline loops: CDR1 SQVTM, CDR2 ANQGSEA. This CDR3 contains 16 residues. V lost 4 bases and J 8 bases, leaving 23 bases between the germline ends. The CDR3 DNA is TGCAGCGTTGGCCAGCCGGGCGTACTGGGACTTGGGGAGCTGTTTTTT. This translates into CSVGQPGVLGLGELFF.

The chain joins TRBV7-9 to TRBJ1-1, with 10 bases aligning to TRBD1. Trimming took 5 bases from V and 0 from J; bases not matched to a gene: 6. Germline V gene data show CDR1 as SEHNR and CDR2 as FQNEAQ (reference sequence). This CDR3 comprises 16 residues. The CDR3 loop is CASSQGTGVLNTEAFF. As DNA, the CDR3 is TGTGCCAGCAGCCAGGGGACAGGGGTGCTGAACACTGAAGCTTTCTTT.

This clonotype was counted at least ten times. The chain combines TRBV7-2 with TRBJ2-3, with 7 bases matching TRBD2. The germline V gene has CDR1 SGHTA and CDR2 FQGNSA. V lost 5 bases, J lost 1 base, and 9 bases stayed unmatched. This CDR3 is 16 amino acids long. The CDR3 DNA sequence: TGTGCCAGCAGCCTTCAAGCGGGGCCCCGCACAGATACGCAGTATTTT. It is translated as CASSLQAGPRTDTQYF.

This clonotype ranks as medium-sized (0.01 to 0.1%). One end of the junction does not line up with germline, which may come from a read error. The rearrangement uses TRBV7-7 and TRBJ2-7; no definite D call. CDR3 length equals 14 residues. CDR1 SSHAT and CDR2 FNYEAQ come from the germline V gene (reference sequence). The CDR3 sequence: CASSLGEGNYEQYF. The CDR3 DNA is TGTGCTAGCAGCTTAGGAGAAGGAAACTACGAGCAGTACTTC.

The DNA for the CDR3 is TGCGCCAGCAGCCCCCTCGGGTCTGGGGCCAACGTCCTGACTTTC. Residues: CASSPLGSGANVLTF. This chain uses TRBV5-1 with TRBJ2-6, with D unresolved. With 4 bases removed from V and 1 base from J, the gap between germline ends came to 9 bases. The CDR3 runs 15 residues. Germline CDR1 SGHRS, CDR2 YFSETQ.

This chain connects TRBV28 to TRBJ2-7, with D perhaps matching TRBD2 (6 bases). The CDR3 runs 13 residues. V dropped 8 bases and J dropped 4 bases, with 15 bases sitting between them. The germline CDR1 and CDR2 sequences are MDHEN and SYDVKM. The CDR3 DNA reads as TGTGCCAGCCGAAGCCGCGGAGGGTACGAGCAGTACTTC. Protein product: CASRSRGGYEQYF.

This chain joins TRBV6-5 and TRBJ1-2, with D hard to call. The V gene's germline CDR1 is MNHEY and CDR2 SVGAGI. Trimming pared 5 bases from V and 7 bases from J, leaving 8 bases between. The CDR3 spans 11 residues. Here the CDR3 DNA reads TGTGCCAGCAGTACCCGTTTTGGCTACACCTTC. This translates into CASSTRFGYTF.

This clonotype was seen repeatedly, ten times or more. J is TRBJ1-4 and V is TRBV12-3 or TRBV12-4; the D is unclear. CDR3 size: 11 residues. V lost 3 bases to trimming and J lost 8 bases, with 4 bases between them. CDR3 sequence reads: CASSLREKLFF. CDR3 DNA: TGTGCCAGCAGTTTGAGAGAAAAACTGTTTTTT.

This clonotype was recorded many times. CDR3 region: CASSLGAGELFF. In DNA, the CDR3 is TGTGCCAGCAGTTTAGGGGCCGGGGAGCTGTTTTTT. The rearrangement links TRBV12-3 or TRBV12-4 to TRBJ2-2; D ambiguous. V was shortened by 1 base and J by 6 bases, with 3 bases between the two germline ends. This CDR3 is built from 12 residues.

This clonotype was found a few times. V usage is TRBV27 and J usage is TRBJ1-1, with D uncertain. V dropped 1 base and J dropped 8 bases, with 8 bases sitting between them. The CDR3 runs 12 residues. Germline V lookup: CDR1 MNHEY, CDR2 SMNVEV (reference sequence). The CDR3 reads CASSLFGREAFF. Written as DNA, the CDR3 is TGTGCCAGCAGTTTATTCGGAAGGGAAGCTTTCTTT.

A remark on this clonotype: The junction differs from germline at one of its ends, possibly a read error. J is TRBJ2-5 and V is TRBV5-5; TRBD2 matches at 8 bases. The CDR3 loop spans 13 amino acids. The V gene's germline CDR1 is SGHKS and CDR2 YYEKEE (reference sequence). The CDR3 DNA follows: TGTGCCAGCAGCTTCGGGGGGGAGGAGATCCAGTACTTC. Its protein is CASSFGGEEIQYF.

This clonotype was recorded many times. The chain employs TRBV7-8 and TRBJ2-1, with TRBD2 matching over 9 bases. With 3 bases clipped from V and 9 bases from J, the junction kept 6 bases outside the gene matches. CDR1 SGHVS and CDR2 FQNEAQ come from the germline V gene. CDR3 length equals 14 residues. For the CDR3, the DNA is TGTGCCAGCAGCTTCCGCGGGGGGGCAGGTGAGCAGTTCTTC. Encoded protein: CASSFRGGAGEQFF.

This clonotype was seen only a few times. Here the CDR3 reads CSAEPGGSHEQYF. Here the CDR3 DNA reads TGCAGTGCGGAACCAGGGGGGAGCCACGAGCAGTACTTC. This chain joins TRBV20-1 and TRBJ2-7; the D gene is possibly TRBD1 (7 bases). The CDR3 is 13 residues long. The germline V and J ends were trimmed by 6 bases and 5 bases, with 17 bases remaining between them. CDR1 is DFQATT and CDR2 is SNEGSKA in the germline V gene (reference sequence).

This clonotype was found many times. V gene TRBV5-1 combines with J gene TRBJ2-3; D remains ambiguous. The germline CDR1 and CDR2 sequences are SGHRS and YFSETQ. Deletions cut 6 bases from V and 4 bases from J, with 12 bases between. The CDR3 spans 13 residues. The CDR3 bases are TGCGCCAGCACCTTACCAACGGCAGATACGCAGTATTTT. Translation: CASTLPTADTQYF.

This chain uses TRBV7-6 with TRBJ1-1, with D uncertain. This CDR3 has 19 amino acids. V lost 1 base and J lost 4, with 25 bases in between. Looked up from germline, CDR1 is SGHVS and CDR2 is FNYEAQ. CDR3 coding DNA: TGTGCCAGCAGCTTAGAACACTCAGGCAGGAGGGAGCCGGGCACTGAAGCTTTCTTT. Its translation: CASSLEHSGRREPGTEAFF.

The J gene is TRBJ2-5, the V gene TRBV20-1; possible D gene TRBD2, 6 bases. V shed 6 bases and J shed 3 bases, with 11 bases lying between them. The CDR3 runs 12 residues. Germline V lookup: CDR1 DFQATT, CDR2 SNEGSKA (reference sequence). CDR3 sequence: CSAEPGEETQYF. In DNA form, the CDR3 reads TGCAGTGCCGAGCCGGGGGAAGAGACCCAGTACTTC.